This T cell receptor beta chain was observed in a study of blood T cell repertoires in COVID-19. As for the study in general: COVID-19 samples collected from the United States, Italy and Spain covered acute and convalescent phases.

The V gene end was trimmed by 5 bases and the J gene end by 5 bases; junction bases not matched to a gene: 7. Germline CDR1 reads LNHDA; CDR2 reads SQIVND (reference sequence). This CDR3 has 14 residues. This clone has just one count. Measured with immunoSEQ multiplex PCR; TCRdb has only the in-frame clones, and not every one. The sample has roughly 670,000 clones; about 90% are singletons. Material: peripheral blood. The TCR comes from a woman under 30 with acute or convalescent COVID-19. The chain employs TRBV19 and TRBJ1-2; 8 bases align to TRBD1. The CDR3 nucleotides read TGTGCCAGTAGTGTCGGACAGGGTAAATATGGCTACACCTTC. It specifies CASSVGQGKYGYTF. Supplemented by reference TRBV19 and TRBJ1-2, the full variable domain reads DGGITQSPKYLFRKEGQNVTLSCEQNLNHDAMYWYRQDPGQGLRLIYYSQIVNDFQKGDIAEGYSVSREKKESFPLTVTSAQKNPTAFYLCASSVGQGKYGYTFGSGTRLTVV.